The text below deals with one TCR beta chain. The CDR3 is 14 amino acids. Germline CDR1 reads LGHDT; CDR2 reads YNNKEL (reference sequence). The V gene lost 8 bases and the J gene lost 0 bases, with 13 bases spanning the gap. This specimen comes from a study of blood T cell repertoires in COVID-19. Study information: Researchers got acute and convalescent COVID-19 samples from the United States, Italy and Spain.

Study processing details: Counts of nucleated cells, estimated from reference gene primer amplification, were obtained. Generated by immunoSEQ multiplex PCR, the TCRdb table keeps only in-frame clones and is missing some. Clonal size and the V and J genes are those of that table, whereas D and trimming came from the DNA. The sample consists of around 170,000 clones, nearly 80% of them appearing once. The sequence was obtained from a woman at least 80 years old with acute or convalescent COVID-19. The material sequenced was peripheral blood. The chain joins TRBV3-1 (or the pseudogene TRBV3-2) to TRBJ1-1, with D possibly TRBD1 on 6 matching bases. The CDR3 reads CASSLGHLNTEAFF. The CDR3 DNA is TGTGCCAGCTCCCTGGGACACCTGAACACTGAAGCTTTCTTT.